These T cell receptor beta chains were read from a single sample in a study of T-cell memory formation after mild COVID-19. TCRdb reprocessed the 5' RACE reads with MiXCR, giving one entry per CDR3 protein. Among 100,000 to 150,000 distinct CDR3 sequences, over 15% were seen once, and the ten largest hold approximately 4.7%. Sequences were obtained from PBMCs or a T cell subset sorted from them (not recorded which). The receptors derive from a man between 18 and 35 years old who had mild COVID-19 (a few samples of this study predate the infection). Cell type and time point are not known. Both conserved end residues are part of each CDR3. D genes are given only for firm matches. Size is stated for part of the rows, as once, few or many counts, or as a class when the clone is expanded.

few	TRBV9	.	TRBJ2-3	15	CASSVMGGGTDTQYF	TGTGCCAGCAGCGTAATGGGGGGCGGCACAGATACGCAGTATTTT
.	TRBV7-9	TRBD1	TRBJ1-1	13	CASSRTGPLEAFF	TGTGCCAGCAGCCGGACAGGGCCTCTTGAAGCTTTCTTT
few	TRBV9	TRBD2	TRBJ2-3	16	CASSLRLAGAWDTQYF	TGTGCCAGCAGCCTCAGACTAGCGGGGGCCTGGGATACGCAGTATTTT
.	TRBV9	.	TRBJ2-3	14	CASSVESSSDTQYF	TGTGCCAGCAGCGTAGAGTCTAGCTCAGATACGCAGTATTTT
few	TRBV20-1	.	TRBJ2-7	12	CSAAQGSYEQYF	TGCAGTGCTGCACAGGGTTCCTACGAGCAGTACTTC
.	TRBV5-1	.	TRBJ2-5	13	CASKRGDGETQYF	TGCGCCAGCAAACGGGGTGACGGAGAGACCCAGTACTTC
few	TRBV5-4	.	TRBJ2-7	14	CASSWQGRANEQYF	TGTGCCAGCAGCTGGCAGGGCAGGGCGAACGAGCAGTACTTC
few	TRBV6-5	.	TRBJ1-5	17	CASSPIGRYYSNQPQHF	TGTGCCAGCAGTCCGATAGGACGGTACTATAGCAATCAGCCCCAGCATTTT
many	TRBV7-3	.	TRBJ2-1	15	CASSPQGWSYNEQFF	TGTGCCAGCAGCCCACAGGGTTGGTCCTACAATGAGCAGTTCTTC
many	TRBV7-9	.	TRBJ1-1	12	CASTIVLTEAFF	TGTGCCAGCACCATCGTACTCACTGAAGCTTTCTTT
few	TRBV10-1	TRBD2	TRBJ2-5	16	CASAGEGTSGEETQYF	TGCGCCAGCGCGGGCGAGGGGACTAGCGGGGAGGAGACCCAGTACTTC
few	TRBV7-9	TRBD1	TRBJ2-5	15	CASSLPKTGQETQYF	TGTGCCAGCAGCTTACCCAAGACAGGGCAAGAGACCCAGTACTTC
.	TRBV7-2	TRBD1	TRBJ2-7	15	CASSFFGTGVGEQYF	TGTGCCAGCAGCTTTTTCGGGACAGGTGTGGGCGAGCAGTACTTC
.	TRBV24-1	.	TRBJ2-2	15	CATSQGWGYTGELFF	TGTGCCACCAGCCAGGGGTGGGGGTACACCGGGGAGCTGTTTTTT
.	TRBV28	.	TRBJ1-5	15	CASRTDRRGHQPQHF	TGTGCCAGCAGGACGGACCGGAGGGGCCATCAGCCCCAGCATTTT
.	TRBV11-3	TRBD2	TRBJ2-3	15	CASSLGTSSRDTQYF	TGTGCCAGCAGCTTAGGGACTAGTTCGCGGGATACGCAGTATTTT
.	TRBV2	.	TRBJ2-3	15	CASSTVGSRTDTQYF	TGTGCCAGCAGTACGGTCGGGTCTCGCACAGATACGCAGTATTTT
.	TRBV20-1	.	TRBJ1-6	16	CSARGYAGLLNSPLHF	TGCAGTGCTAGAGGTTACGCGGGTTTGTTGAATTCACCCCTCCACTTT
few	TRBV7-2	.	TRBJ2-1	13	CASSLENMGEQFF	TGTGCCAGCAGCTTGGAAAACATGGGTGAGCAGTTCTTC
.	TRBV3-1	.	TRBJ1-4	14	CASSQGRTGEKLFF	TGTGCCAGCAGCCAAGGGAGGACGGGGGAAAAACTGTTTTTT
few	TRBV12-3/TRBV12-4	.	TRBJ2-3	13	CASFGGKADTQYF	TGTGCCAGCTTCGGCGGAAAGGCAGATACGCAGTATTTT
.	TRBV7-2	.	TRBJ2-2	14	CASSLVQNTGELFF	TGTGCCAGCAGCTTAGTACAGAACACCGGGGAGCTGTTTTTT
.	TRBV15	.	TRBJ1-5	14	CATSLDIGNQPQHF	TGTGCCACCAGCCTGGACATCGGCAATCAGCCCCAGCATTTT
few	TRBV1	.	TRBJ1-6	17	CTSSRGPLQGLESPLHF	TGCACCAGCAGCCGGGGCCCCTTACAGGGATTAGAATCACCCCTCCACTTT
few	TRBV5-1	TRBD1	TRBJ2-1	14	CASTRQGVYNEQFF	TGCGCCAGCACACGACAGGGAGTCTACAATGAGCAGTTCTTC
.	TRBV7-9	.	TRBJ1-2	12	CASSPDMYGYTF	TGTGCCAGCAGCCCCGACATGTATGGCTACACCTTC
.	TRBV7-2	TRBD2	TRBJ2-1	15	CASSISGGSYNEQFF	TGTGCCAGCAGCATCAGCGGGGGTTCCTACAATGAGCAGTTCTTC
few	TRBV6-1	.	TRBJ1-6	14	CASRHLSEGRPLHF	TGTGCCAGCAGACACCTTTCAGAGGGAAGGCCCCTCCACTTT
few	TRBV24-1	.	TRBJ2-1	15	CATSDPRDSYNEQFF	TGTGCCACCAGTGATCCCCGCGACTCCTACAATGAGCAGTTCTTC
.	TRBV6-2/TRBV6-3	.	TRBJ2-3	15	CASSSYGSRGQAQYF	TGTGCCAGCAGCTCATATGGATCCCGGGGCCAGGCGCAGTATTTT
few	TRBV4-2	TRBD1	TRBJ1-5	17	CASSQAEGQGVRQPQHF	TGTGCCAGCAGCCAAGCGGAGGGACAGGGTGTCAGACAGCCCCAGCATTTT
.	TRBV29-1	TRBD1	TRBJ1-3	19	CSVRLGQRITGSSGNTIYF	TGCAGCGTTCGTTTGGGACAGCGAATTACTGGGAGCTCTGGAAACACCATATATTTT
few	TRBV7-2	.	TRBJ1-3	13	CASSSDRGNTIYF	TGTGCCAGCAGCTCGGACAGAGGAAACACCATATATTTT
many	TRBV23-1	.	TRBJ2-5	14	CASSLRETQETQYF	TGCGCCAGCAGCCTCAGGGAAACCCAAGAGACCCAGTACTTC
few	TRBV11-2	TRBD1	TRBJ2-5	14	CASSPGQGLETQYF	TGTGCCAGCAGCCCGGGACAGGGCTTGGAGACCCAGTACTTC
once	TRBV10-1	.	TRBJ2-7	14	CASSESGRTYEQYF	TGCGCCAGCAGTGAATCAGGACGAACCTACGAGCAGTACTTC
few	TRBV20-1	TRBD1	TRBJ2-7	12	CSARDRSYEQYF	TGCAGTGCGCGGGACAGGAGCTACGAGCAGTACTTC
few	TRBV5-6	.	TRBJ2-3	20	CASTRRGYGILKFWRDTQYF	TGTGCCAGCACCCGAAGGGGATATGGGATCCTCAAGTTTTGGCGGGATACGCAGTATTTT
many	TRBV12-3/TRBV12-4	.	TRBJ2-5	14	CASSLPTQGETQYF	TGTGCCAGCAGTCTGCCTACCCAAGGGGAGACCCAGTACTTC
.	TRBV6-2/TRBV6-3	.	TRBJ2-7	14	CASSYRAGGYEQYF	TGTGCCAGCAGTTACCGGGCAGGTGGATACGAGCAGTACTTC
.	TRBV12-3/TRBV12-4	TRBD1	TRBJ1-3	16	CASRRTGAYSGNTIYF	TGTGCCAGCAGGCGGACAGGGGCCTACTCTGGAAACACCATATATTTT
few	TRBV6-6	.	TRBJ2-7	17	CASSYGGPGRDVYEQYF	TGTGCCAGCAGTTACGGAGGGCCCGGCCGGGACGTCTACGAGCAGTACTTC
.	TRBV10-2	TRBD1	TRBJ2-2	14	CASSDRVGTGELFF	TGCGCCAGCAGCGACAGGGTGGGAACCGGGGAGCTGTTTTTT
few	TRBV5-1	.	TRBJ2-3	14	CASSPRLSTDTQYF	TGCGCCAGCAGCCCTAGACTGAGCACAGATACGCAGTATTTT
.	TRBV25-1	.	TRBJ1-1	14	CASSDRSEWTEAFF	TGTGCCAGCAGTGATCGCAGCGAATGGACTGAAGCTTTCTTT
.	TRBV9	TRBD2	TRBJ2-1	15	CASSQGVAGDNEQFF	TGTGCCAGCAGCCAGGGGGTAGCGGGAGACAATGAGCAGTTCTTC
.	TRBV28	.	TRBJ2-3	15	CASSSWGQYTDTQYF	TGTGCCAGCAGTTCCTGGGGGCAATACACAGATACGCAGTATTTT
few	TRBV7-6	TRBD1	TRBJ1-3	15	CASSHEETGWNTIYF	TGTGCCAGCAGCCACGAAGAGACAGGGTGGAACACCATATATTTT
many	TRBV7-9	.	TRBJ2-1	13	CASSFRVSDEQFF	TGTGCCAGCAGCTTTAGGGTCTCGGATGAGCAGTTCTTC
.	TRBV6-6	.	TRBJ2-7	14	CASSYSRGIYEQYF	TGTGCCAGCAGTTACAGCAGGGGCATTTACGAGCAGTACTTC
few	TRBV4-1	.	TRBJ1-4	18	CASSQYVLIRRTGAKLFF	TGCGCCAGCAGCCAATACGTGCTCATTAGAAGGACGGGGGCAAAACTGTTTTTT
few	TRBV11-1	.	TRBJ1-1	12	CASSFSHPPAFF	TGTGCCAGCAGCTTTTCCCACCCGCCGGCTTTCTTT
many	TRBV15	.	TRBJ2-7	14	CATSPVGATYEQYF	TGTGCCACCAGCCCTGTGGGGGCCACCTACGAGCAGTACTTC
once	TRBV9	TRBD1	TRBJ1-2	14	CASSVNAGGTGYTF	TGTGCCAGCAGCGTTAACGCAGGGGGGACTGGCTACACATTC
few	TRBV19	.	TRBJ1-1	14	CASSIGTANTEAFF	TGTGCCAGTAGTATAGGTACAGCTAACACTGAAGCTTTCTTT